This T cell receptor (beta chain) derives from a study of control samples from healthy donors and cancer patients. The CDR3 has 14 amino acids. The V end was cut by 3 bases, the J end by 6 bases, with 12 bases between. CDR1 and CDR2 (germline): MDHEN, SYDVKM. The assay was immunoSEQ multiplex PCR, and TCRdb's table has in-frame clones only and misses some. The sample gives fewer than 200,000 clones, just over 85% of which show up once; nearly 5% is in the top ten. The TCR comes from a woman in her 30s in good health. The sample taken for sequencing was blood. The chain employs TRBV28 and TRBJ1-5, with a possible D match to TRBD1 (6 bases). The CDR3 reads CASSFRGRSQPQHF. Here the CDR3 DNA reads TGTGCCAGCAGTTTTAGGGGGAGAAGTCAGCCCCAGCATTTT.